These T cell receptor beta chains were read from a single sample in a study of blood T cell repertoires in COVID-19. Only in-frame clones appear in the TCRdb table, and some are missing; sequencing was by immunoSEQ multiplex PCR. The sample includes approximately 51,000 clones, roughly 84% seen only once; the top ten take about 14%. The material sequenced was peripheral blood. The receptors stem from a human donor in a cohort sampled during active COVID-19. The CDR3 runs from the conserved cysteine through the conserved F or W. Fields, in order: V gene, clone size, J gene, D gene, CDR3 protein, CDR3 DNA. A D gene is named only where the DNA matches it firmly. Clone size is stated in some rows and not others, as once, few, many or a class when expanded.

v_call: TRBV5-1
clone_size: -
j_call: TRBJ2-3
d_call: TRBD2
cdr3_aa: CASSLDGLAGNTQYF
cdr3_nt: TGCGCCAGCAGCTTGGATGGACTAGCGGGTAATACGCAGTATTTT

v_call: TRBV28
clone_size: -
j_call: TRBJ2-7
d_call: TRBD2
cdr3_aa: CASSGGLAGGRLLDEQYF
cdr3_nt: TGTGCCAGCAGTGGGGGACTAGCGGGAGGGCGTCTTCTGGACGAGCAGTACTTC

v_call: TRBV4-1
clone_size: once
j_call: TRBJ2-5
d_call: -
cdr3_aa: CASSQAEGTGTQYF
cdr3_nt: TGCGCCAGCAGCCAAGCCGAGGGTACGGGGACCCAGTACTTC

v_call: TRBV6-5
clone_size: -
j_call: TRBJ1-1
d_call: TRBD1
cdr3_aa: CASSRDRVNTEAFF
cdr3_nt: TGTGCCAGCAGTCGGGACAGGGTGAACACTGAAGCTTTCTTT

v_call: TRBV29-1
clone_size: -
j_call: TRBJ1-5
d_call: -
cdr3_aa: CSVGERASQPQHF
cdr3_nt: TGCAGCGTCGGGGAAAGAGCTTCTCAGCCCCAGCATTTT

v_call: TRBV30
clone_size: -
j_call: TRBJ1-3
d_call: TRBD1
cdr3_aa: CAWSVGTGGTSKQF
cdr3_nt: TGTGCCTGGAGTGTGGGGACAGGGGGAACGTCCAAACAGTTT

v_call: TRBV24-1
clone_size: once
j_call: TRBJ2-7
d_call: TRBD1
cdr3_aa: CATSDRSGTGAEQYF
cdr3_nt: TGTGCCACCAGTGATCGTTCCGGGACAGGGGCCGAGCAGTACTTC

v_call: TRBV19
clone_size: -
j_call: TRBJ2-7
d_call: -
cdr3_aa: CASSITGALVGEQYF
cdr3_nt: TGTGCCAGTAGTATAACTGGGGCGCTCGTTGGCGAGCAGTACTTC

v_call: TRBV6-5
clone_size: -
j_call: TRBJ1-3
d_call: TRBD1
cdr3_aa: CAGRTGISGNTIYF
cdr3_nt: TGTGCCGGGCGGACAGGGATTTCTGGAAACACCATATATTTT

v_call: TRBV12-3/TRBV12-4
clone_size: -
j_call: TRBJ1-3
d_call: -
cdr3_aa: CATRTASGNTIYF
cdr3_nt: TGTGCCACCCGGACAGCTTCTGGAAACACCATATATTTT

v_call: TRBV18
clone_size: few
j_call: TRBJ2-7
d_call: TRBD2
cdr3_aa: CASSPSRISGRELTYEQYF
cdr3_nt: TGTGCCAGCTCACCATCGAGGATTAGCGGGAGGGAATTAACCTACGAGCAGTACTTC

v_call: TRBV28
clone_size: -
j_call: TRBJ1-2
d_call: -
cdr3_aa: CASSLAFRNYGYTF
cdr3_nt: TGTGCCAGCAGTTTAGCTTTCAGGAACTATGGCTACACCTTC

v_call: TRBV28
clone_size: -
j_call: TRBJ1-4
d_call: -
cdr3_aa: CASSFLYREKLFF
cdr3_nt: TGTGCCAGCAGTTTTCTATACCGGGAAAAACTGTTTTTT

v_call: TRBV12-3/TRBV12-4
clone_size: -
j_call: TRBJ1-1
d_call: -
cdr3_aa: CASSQGHRTEAFF
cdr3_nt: TGTGCCAGCAGTCAGGGCCATAGAACTGAAGCTTTCTTT

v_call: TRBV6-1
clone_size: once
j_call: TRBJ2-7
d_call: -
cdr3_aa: CASSESPGRVPYEQYF
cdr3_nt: TGTGCCAGCAGTGAAAGTCCGGGCAGGGTCCCCTACGAGCAGTACTTC

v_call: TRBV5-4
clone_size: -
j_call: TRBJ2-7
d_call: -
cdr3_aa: CASSLGPGSYYEQYF
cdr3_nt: TGTGCCAGCAGCCTCGGCCCGGGTTCATATTACGAGCAGTACTTC

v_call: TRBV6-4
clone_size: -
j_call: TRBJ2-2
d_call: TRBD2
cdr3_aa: CATRSGPNTGELFF
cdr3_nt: TGTGCCACCCGTAGCGGGCCGAACACCGGGGAGCTGTTTTTT

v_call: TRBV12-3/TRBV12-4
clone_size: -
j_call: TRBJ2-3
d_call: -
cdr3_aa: CASTAADTQYF
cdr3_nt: TGTGCCAGCACCGCGGCGGATACGCAGTATTTT

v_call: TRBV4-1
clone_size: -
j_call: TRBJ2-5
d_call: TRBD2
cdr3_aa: CASSQELAGAYQETQYF
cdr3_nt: TGCGCCAGCAGCCAAGAACTAGCGGGAGCGTACCAAGAGACCCAGTACTTC

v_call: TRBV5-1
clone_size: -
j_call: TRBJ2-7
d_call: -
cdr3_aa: CASSFDFESYEQYF
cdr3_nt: TGCGCCAGCAGCTTCGACTTCGAATCCTACGAGCAGTACTTC

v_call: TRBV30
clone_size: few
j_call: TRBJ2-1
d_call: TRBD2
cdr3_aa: CAWSVLGGGRDSYNEQFF
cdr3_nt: TGTGCCTGGAGTGTACTTGGGGGTGGGAGGGATTCCTACAATGAGCAGTTCTTC

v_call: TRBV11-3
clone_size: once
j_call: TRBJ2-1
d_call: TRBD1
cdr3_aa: CASSHLGQGINEQFF
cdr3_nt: TGTGCCAGCAGCCATCTTGGACAGGGCATCAATGAGCAGTTCTTC

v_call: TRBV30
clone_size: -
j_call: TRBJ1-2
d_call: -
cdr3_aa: CAWNDYQTAILGYTF
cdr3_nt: TGTGCCTGGAATGATTACCAGACAGCAATCTTGGGCTACACCTTC

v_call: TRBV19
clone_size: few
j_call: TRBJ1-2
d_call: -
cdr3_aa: CASSIGSGGYSYTF
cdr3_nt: TGTGCCAGTAGTATTGGGAGCGGGGGCTACAGCTACACCTTC

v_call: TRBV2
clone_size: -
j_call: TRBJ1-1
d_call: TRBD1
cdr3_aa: CASAGQANTEAFF
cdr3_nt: TGTGCCAGCGCTGGACAGGCGAACACTGAAGCTTTCTTT

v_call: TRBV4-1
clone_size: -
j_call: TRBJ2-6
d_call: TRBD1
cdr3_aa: CASSPGTGGTGANVLTF
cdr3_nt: TGCGCCAGCAGCCCAGGGACAGGGGGCACTGGGGCCAACGTCCTGACTTTC

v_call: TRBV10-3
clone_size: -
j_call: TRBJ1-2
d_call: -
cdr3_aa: CAISDGGGGYTF
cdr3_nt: TGTGCCATCAGTGATGGGGGCGGGGGCTACACCTTC

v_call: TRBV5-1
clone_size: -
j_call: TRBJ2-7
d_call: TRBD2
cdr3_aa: CASSGGTSGRYEQYF
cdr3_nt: TGCGCCAGCAGCGGCGGGACTAGCGGGAGGTACGAGCAGTACTTC